This T cell receptor beta chain came from a study of blood T cell repertoires in COVID-19. As for the study in general: Some COVID-19 samples were acute and others convalescent; all came from the United States, Italy and Spain.

Assignment of participants to cohorts was predicated upon participant-reported clinical history. Sequenced by immunoSEQ multiplex PCR; TCRdb stores in-frame clones only, minus some. The sample lists approximately 150,000 clones; about 81% were seen once. V lost 11 bases and J 4 bases, leaving 18 bases between the germline ends. Germline CDR1 is MNHEY and CDR2 is SVGAGI. CDR3 size: 13 residues. The material sequenced was PBMCs or T cells enriched from blood (not recorded which). The chain joins TRBV6-5 to TRBJ2-7, with D possibly being TRBD2 (6 bases). The source is a man aged 40-55 years with acute COVID-19. This CDR3 is CACGRGIGYEQYF. In DNA, the CDR3 is TGTGCCTGTGGCCGCGGGATTGGATACGAGCAGTACTTC.